This is a list of T cell receptor beta chains from one sample in a study of T cell changes during pregnancy in multiple sclerosis. Repertoires were generated with immunoSEQ multiplex PCR, while TCRdb's copy carries only in-frame clones and drops some. The table lists tens of thousands of clones, 80% to 95% of them singletons, with roughly 3.9% in the top ten. Sample: peripheral blood, taken after pregnancy. The origin of the receptors is a female donor in good health, enrolled as a control in a pregnancy study. CDR3s include the opening cysteine and the closing phenylalanine or tryptophan. A D gene is named only where the DNA matches it firmly. The size of a clone is reported for some rows only, either as once, few or many, or as a class for expanded clones.

J | D | size | V | DNA | CDR3
TRBJ2-1 | TRBD2 | NA | TRBV5-1 | TGCGCCAGCATTAAAGCGGGGGGGCACAATGAGCAGTTCTTC | CASIKAGGHNEQFF
TRBJ1-6 | TRBD1 | NA | TRBV30 | TGTGCCTGGACCGGGACAGATAATTCACCCCTCCACTTT | CAWTGTDNSPLHF
TRBJ2-2 | TRBD2 | NA | TRBV11-3 | TGTGCCAGCAGCCTCACTAGCGGGGCGAGCGGGGAGCTGTTTTTT | CASSLTSGASGELFF
TRBJ2-2 | TRBD2 | NA | TRBV11-2 | TGTGCCAGCAGCTCCAACCCGGGACTAGCGGGAGGCGCCGGGGAGCTGTTTTTT | CASSSNPGLAGGAGELFF
TRBJ2-7 | NA | NA | TRBV5-4 | TGTGCCAGCAGCTTTTCTTCGGGGACTCCCTACGAGCAGTACTTC | CASSFSSGTPYEQYF
TRBJ1-6 | NA | NA | TRBV5-5 | TGTGCCAGCAGCACATCGACAGAAATCTATTCACCCCTCCACTTT | CASSTSTEIYSPLHF
TRBJ2-7 | TRBD2 | NA | TRBV27 | TGTGCCAGCTCCCTGACTAGCGGGATAGACGAGCAGTACTTC | CASSLTSGIDEQYF
TRBJ2-7 | TRBD1 | NA | TRBV28 | TGTGCCAGCACAGAAACCGGGACAGGGAAATACGAGCAGTACTTC | CASTETGTGKYEQYF
TRBJ2-2 | TRBD2 | NA | TRBV7-2 | TGTGCCAGCAGCGCCCGACTAGCGGGAGGCACCGGGGAGCTGTTTTTT | CASSARLAGGTGELFF
TRBJ1-4 | TRBD1 | NA | TRBV9 | TGTGCCAGCAGCGAGGGGTACGACAGGGATGAAAAACTGTTTTTT | CASSEGYDRDEKLFF
TRBJ2-1 | TRBD2 | NA | TRBV27 | TGTGCCAGCAGGTCCGGGGGGGCCTATGAGCAGTTCTTC | CASRSGGAYEQFF
TRBJ2-1 | TRBD2 | NA | TRBV6-5 | TGTGCCAGCACCTTGACTAGCGGTAATTACAATGAGCAGTTCTTC | CASTLTSGNYNEQFF
TRBJ1-2 | NA | once | TRBV23-1 | TGCGCCCCGGAGGTGGACTATGGCTACACCTTC | CAPEVDYGYTF
TRBJ2-7 | NA | NA | TRBV21-1 | TGTGCCAGCAGCAAAGGGACAGGGGATAGGGAGCAGTACTTC | CASSKGTGDREQYF
TRBJ2-2 | TRBD2 | NA | TRBV6-4 | TGTGCCAGCAGTGACGCGGGGGGGAACACCGGGGAGCTGTTTTTT | CASSDAGGNTGELFF
TRBJ1-2 | NA | NA | TRBV2 | TGTGCCAGCAGAACTAGGACGATTAGCTATGGCTACACCTTC | CASRTRTISYGYTF
TRBJ1-5 | NA | NA | TRBV25-1 | TGTGCCAGCAGTCGCCGGGGCAATCAGCCCCAGCATTTT | CASSRRGNQPQHF
TRBJ2-3 | NA | NA | TRBV6-1 | TGTGCCAGCAGTGAAGGTGGACACACAGATACGCAGTATTTT | CASSEGGHTDTQYF
TRBJ2-3 | NA | NA | TRBV27 | TGTGCCAGCAGGGAGTTTGGGTACACAGATACGCAGTATTTT | CASREFGYTDTQYF
TRBJ2-2 | TRBD2 | NA | TRBV6-1 | TGTGCCAGCAGTGGACTAGCGGGAGGGGGAAACACCGGGGAGCTGTTTTTT | CASSGLAGGGNTGELFF
TRBJ1-6 | NA | NA | TRBV28 | NA | CASSFLAGNSPLHF
TRBJ2-7 | NA | NA | TRBV7-8 | TGTGCCAGCAGCTTAAGGGGCTACGAGCAGTACTTC | CASSLRGYEQYF
TRBJ1-1 | NA | once | TRBV15 | TGTGCCACCAGCAGTGATAGGGGAACTGAAGCTTTCTTT | CATSSDRGTEAFF
TRBJ2-3 | NA | once | TRBV5-1 | TGCGCCAGCAGGGGGGGGCCTAGCACAGATACGCAGTATTTT | CASRGGPSTDTQYF
TRBJ2-1 | NA | NA | TRBV5-4 | TGTGCCAGCAGCTGGACTGACAATGAGCAGTTCTTC | CASSWTDNEQFF
TRBJ1-2 | NA | NA | TRBV4-3 | TGCGCCAGCAGCCAAAATCATTACGGGACAACCTTTAACTATGGCTACACCTTC | CASSQNHYGTTFNYGYTF
TRBJ2-2 | NA | NA | TRBV5-1 | TGCGCCAGCAGCGGTACAGGGACCGGGGAGCTGTTTTTT | CASSGTGTGELFF
TRBJ2-7 | NA | NA | TRBV5-8 | TGTGCCAGCAGCTCTGCCTACGAGCAGTACTTC | CASSSAYEQYF
TRBJ1-5 | NA | NA | TRBV21-1 | TGTGCCAGCAGCCCCAAAGCGAGGACAGGGGCCCTCAGCTCGGTGAGCAATCAGCCCCAGCATTTT | CASSPKARTGALSSVSNQPQHF
TRBJ2-1 | TRBD1 | NA | TRBV7-8 | TGTGCCAGCAGCAACGGACAGGGGGTATTCGACAATGAGCAGTTCTTC | CASSNGQGVFDNEQFF
TRBJ1-2 | NA | NA | TRBV2 | TGTGCCAGCAAGGGGGTTGGCGACTATGGCTACACCTTC | CASKGVGDYGYTF
TRBJ1-3 | NA | NA | TRBV28 | TGTGCCAGCACCCCGAGGGCGGGAGGAAACACCATATATTTT | CASTPRAGGNTIYF
TRBJ2-1 | TRBD2 | NA | TRBV5-1 | TGCGCCAGCAGCCTAGCGGCGAACATAAATTCTGAGCAGTTCTTC | CASSLAANINSEQFF
TRBJ1-1 | NA | NA | TRBV20-1 | TGCAGTGGGTGGCAGGGGCAAGCTTTCTTT | CSGWQGQAFF
TRBJ1-5 | NA | NA | TRBV28 | TGTGCCAGCAGTTATGGCCAGCCCCAGCATTTT | CASSYGQPQHF
TRBJ2-7 | TRBD1 | NA | TRBV9 | TGTGCCAGCAGCGTAGGTGCAGGGGGCGATTACGAGCAGTACTTC | CASSVGAGGDYEQYF
TRBJ1-1 | TRBD1 | NA | TRBV29-1 | TGCAGCGCTGACAGGGGGCCGGGCACTGAAGCTTTCTTT | CSADRGPGTEAFF
TRBJ1-4 | TRBD1 | NA | TRBV7-2 | TGTGCCAGCAGCGAGCCGGGACAGGGGGCGGCTAATGAAAAACTGTTTTTT | CASSEPGQGAANEKLFF
TRBJ1-2 | TRBD1 | few | TRBV6-1 | TGTGCCAGCAGTGAAGCTTGGTTGCAGGGGGCGGGATCCTATGGCTACACCTTC | CASSEAWLQGAGSYGYTF
TRBJ2-1 | NA | NA | TRBV11-2 | TGTGCCAGCGCACGGGCCAGTCTAGCAGACAATGAGCAGTTCTTC | CASARASLADNEQFF
TRBJ1-6 | TRBD1 | NA | TRBV28 | TGTGCCAGCAGACTCTCCACAGGGGACTTGAGTCCCCTCCACTTT | CASRLSTGDLSPLHF
TRBJ2-1 | NA | NA | TRBV30 | TGTGCCTGGAGCGCTGGGAGGGGGGCCCCCTACAATGAGCAGTTCTTC | CAWSAGRGAPYNEQFF
TRBJ2-3 | NA | NA | TRBV19 | TGTGCCAGTAGGGACAGCTTCACAGATACGCAGTATTTT | CASRDSFTDTQYF
TRBJ2-7 | NA | NA | TRBV20-1 | TGCAGTGCTTCCACCGCGGGCGAGCAGTACTTC | CSASTAGEQYF
TRBJ1-6 | TRBD1 | NA | TRBV5-4 | TGTGCCAGCAGCACCGGGACAGGGGTCAATTCACCCCTCCACTTT | CASSTGTGVNSPLHF
TRBJ2-1 | TRBD1 | NA | TRBV5-1 | TGCGCCAGCAGCTTCCCGGGACAGGGGGCCCCTAATGAGCAGTTCTTC | CASSFPGQGAPNEQFF
TRBJ1-2 | TRBD1 | once | TRBV6-5 | TGTGCCAGCAGTGAGGGGACAGCTGGCTACACCTTC | CASSEGTAGYTF
TRBJ2-5 | NA | NA | TRBV7-9 | TGTGCCAGCAGCTTAGGATCCCTCCCAGACTCTCAAGAGACCCAGTACTTC | CASSLGSLPDSQETQYF
TRBJ2-7 | NA | NA | TRBV27 | TGTGCCAGCAGAGGGGCATTAATGCAGTACTTC | CASRGALMQYF
TRBJ2-5 | TRBD2 | NA | TRBV2 | TGTGCCAGCAGTGAGATGGCGGGGGGGAAAGAGACCCAGTACTTC | CASSEMAGGKETQYF
TRBJ1-3 | NA | NA | TRBV7-9 | TGTGCCAGCAGCTTCTCAGATGGAAACACCATATATTTT | CASSFSDGNTIYF
TRBJ2-3 | NA | once | TRBV7-2 | TGTGCCAGCAGCTTAGCCCTAGCGTCAGGCGATACGCAGTATTTT | CASSLALASGDTQYF
TRBJ2-1 | TRBD2 | NA | TRBV9 | TGTGCCAGCAGCGTAGCTGGAGCGGGAGGGTTCAATGAGCAGTTCTTC | CASSVAGAGGFNEQFF
TRBJ1-2 | TRBD1 | NA | TRBV28 | TGTGCCAGCAGTTTTTTAGGGGGCGGCTATGGCTACACCTTC | CASSFLGGGYGYTF
TRBJ2-2 | TRBD1 | NA | TRBV4-3 | TGCGCCAGCAGCCGGGACAGGGGGTCCGGGGAGCTGTTTTTT | CASSRDRGSGELFF
TRBJ1-5 | NA | NA | TRBV28 | TGTGCCACGGAGGGTAGCAATCAGCCCCAGCATTTT | CATEGSNQPQHF
TRBJ2-2 | TRBD2 | NA | TRBV5-1 | TGCGCCAGCAACCAGGGTGGCGGGAGGCTCACCGGGGAGCTGTTTTTT | CASNQGGGRLTGELFF